These T cell receptor beta chains were read from a single sample in a study of PD-1 blockade in classical Hodgkin lymphoma. Assay used: immunoSEQ multiplex PCR; TCRdb lists only in-frame clones, some missing. This table has some 20,000 clones, about 65% appearing once. Material: peripheral blood mononuclear cells (PBMCs), obtained at baseline. The receptors come from a human donor with classical Hodgkin lymphoma. Each CDR3 is given with its conserved first and last residue. Fields, in order: V gene, clone size, D gene, J gene, CDR3 protein, CDR3 DNA. The D gene is left open where the match is weak. Clone sizes are given selectively: once, few, many, or a class where the clone is expanded.

v_call: TRBV30
clone_size: -
d_call: -
j_call: TRBJ1-2
cdr3_aa: CAWSYPGNTALLFGGYTF
cdr3_nt: TGTGCCTGGAGTTACCCAGGAAATACCGCGCTGCTATTTGGTGGCTACACCTTC

v_call: TRBV19
clone_size: -
d_call: TRBD2
j_call: TRBJ2-5
cdr3_aa: CASSWLAGGQETQYF
cdr3_nt: TGTGCCAGTAGTTGGTTAGCGGGAGGGCAAGAGACCCAGTACTTC

v_call: TRBV6-5
clone_size: -
d_call: -
j_call: TRBJ2-4
cdr3_aa: CASSYSSRQIQYF
cdr3_nt: TGTGCCAGCAGTTACTCGTCTCGTCAGATTCAGTACTTC

v_call: TRBV29-1
clone_size: -
d_call: -
j_call: TRBJ1-2
cdr3_aa: CSVEMGFPGYTF
cdr3_nt: TGCAGCGTTGAAATGGGATTCCCTGGCTACACCTTC

v_call: TRBV18
clone_size: -
d_call: -
j_call: TRBJ2-2
cdr3_aa: CASSAGGTGELFF
cdr3_nt: TGTGCCAGCTCAGCCGGGGGCACCGGGGAGCTGTTTTTT

v_call: TRBV4-1
clone_size: few
d_call: -
j_call: TRBJ1-2
cdr3_aa: CASSQDVNARAQGYTF
cdr3_nt: TGCGCCAGCAGCCAGGACGTTAATGCAAGGGCACAGGGCTACACCTTC

v_call: TRBV15
clone_size: -
d_call: -
j_call: TRBJ2-3
cdr3_aa: CATSRDPTLIDTQYF
cdr3_nt: TGTGCCACCAGCAGAGATCCCACATTAATAGATACGCAGTATTTT

v_call: TRBV28
clone_size: -
d_call: -
j_call: TRBJ1-5
cdr3_aa: CASSGTDQPGYNQPQHF
cdr3_nt: TGTGCCAGCAGTGGTACGGACCAACCCGGGTATAATCAGCCCCAGCATTTT

v_call: TRBV10-3
clone_size: -
d_call: -
j_call: TRBJ1-1
cdr3_aa: CAISSQGPNTEAFF
cdr3_nt: TGTGCCATCAGTTCTCAGGGGCCGAACACTGAAGCTTTCTTT

v_call: TRBV4-1
clone_size: -
d_call: -
j_call: TRBJ2-5
cdr3_aa: CASSQDPGLQETQYF
cdr3_nt: TGCGCCAGCAGCCAAGATCCGGGGCTTCAAGAGACCCAGTACTTC

v_call: TRBV7-9
clone_size: -
d_call: TRBD2
j_call: TRBJ2-1
cdr3_aa: CASSLIAGGGEQFF
cdr3_nt: TGTGCCAGCAGCCTAATAGCGGGAGGGGGTGAGCAGTTCTTC

v_call: TRBV19
clone_size: -
d_call: TRBD1
j_call: TRBJ2-2
cdr3_aa: CASSRQGIGELFF
cdr3_nt: TGTGCCAGTAGTAGACAGGGGATCGGGGAGCTGTTTTTT

v_call: TRBV5-1
clone_size: -
d_call: -
j_call: TRBJ2-1
cdr3_aa: CASSLEQGTNEQFF
cdr3_nt: TGCGCCAGCAGCTTAGAGCAGGGTACCAATGAGCAGTTCTTC

v_call: TRBV19
clone_size: few
d_call: -
j_call: TRBJ1-2
cdr3_aa: CASSIDHRNKYYGYTF
cdr3_nt: TGTGCCAGTAGTATAGATCACAGGAATAAGTACTATGGCTACACCTTC

v_call: TRBV5-6
clone_size: -
d_call: TRBD2
j_call: TRBJ2-1
cdr3_aa: CASSLVGGVGYNEQFF
cdr3_nt: TGTGCCAGCAGCTTGGTGGGAGGGGTGGGCTACAATGAGCAGTTCTTC

v_call: TRBV7-2
clone_size: -
d_call: -
j_call: TRBJ1-1
cdr3_aa: CASSPGGTEAFF
cdr3_nt: TGTGCCAGCAGCCCCGGCGGCACTGAAGCTTTCTTT

v_call: TRBV2
clone_size: -
d_call: -
j_call: TRBJ2-5
cdr3_aa: CASSEFGRETQYF
cdr3_nt: TGTGCCAGCAGTGAATTTGGAAGGGAGACCCAGTACTTC

v_call: TRBV9
clone_size: -
d_call: TRBD1
j_call: TRBJ2-5
cdr3_aa: CASSEGQGVLETQYF
cdr3_nt: TGTGCCAGCAGCGAGGGACAGGGGGTACTAGAGACCCAGTACTTC

v_call: TRBV28
clone_size: once
d_call: -
j_call: TRBJ2-1
cdr3_aa: CASSLRLGRRTGNEQFF
cdr3_nt: TGTGCCAGCAGTTTGCGGCTAGGTCGGCGAACGGGGAATGAGCAGTTCTTC

v_call: TRBV6-1
clone_size: -
d_call: -
j_call: TRBJ1-2
cdr3_aa: CASLPTPANYGYTF
cdr3_nt: TGTGCCAGCTTACCGACTCCAGCTAACTATGGCTACACCTTC

v_call: TRBV6-1
clone_size: -
d_call: -
j_call: TRBJ2-2
cdr3_aa: CASSPRANTGELFF
cdr3_nt: TGTGCCAGCAGTCCACGGGCCAACACCGGGGAGCTGTTTTTT

v_call: TRBV25-1
clone_size: -
d_call: -
j_call: TRBJ1-2
cdr3_aa: CASSFAGAVGYTF
cdr3_nt: TGTGCCAGCAGTTTCGCAGGGGCTGTAGGCTACACCTTC

v_call: TRBV7-9
clone_size: -
d_call: -
j_call: TRBJ1-2
cdr3_aa: CASSPREDQGLARYTF
cdr3_nt: TGTGCCAGCAGCCCGAGGGAGGACCAGGGGCTGGCTCGCTACACCTTC

v_call: TRBV29-1
clone_size: -
d_call: -
j_call: TRBJ2-4
cdr3_aa: CSVEGLTRGKNIQYF
cdr3_nt: TGCAGCGTTGAAGGTCTGACAAGGGGCAAAAACATTCAGTACTTC

v_call: TRBV10-2
clone_size: medium-sized
d_call: -
j_call: TRBJ1-5
cdr3_aa: CASSDGDQPQHF
cdr3_nt: TGCGCCAGCAGTGACGGGGATCAGCCCCAGCATTTT

v_call: TRBV6-1
clone_size: -
d_call: -
j_call: TRBJ1-1
cdr3_aa: CASSHTEGEAFF
cdr3_nt: TGTGCCAGCAGTCACACAGAGGGCGAAGCTTTCTTT

v_call: TRBV6-5
clone_size: -
d_call: -
j_call: TRBJ2-5
cdr3_aa: CASSYSDVLTQYF
cdr3_nt: TGTGCCAGCAGTTACTCGGACGTACTGACCCAGTACTTC

v_call: TRBV29-1
clone_size: -
d_call: TRBD1
j_call: TRBJ2-1
cdr3_aa: CSVEAGTGVDEQFF
cdr3_nt: TGCAGCGTTGAAGCCGGGACAGGGGTCGATGAGCAGTTCTTC

v_call: TRBV19
clone_size: few
d_call: -
j_call: TRBJ2-7
cdr3_aa: CASSWLGTDEQYF
cdr3_nt: TGTGCCAGTAGTTGGCTGGGAACGGACGAGCAGTACTTC

v_call: TRBV28
clone_size: -
d_call: TRBD1
j_call: TRBJ2-5
cdr3_aa: CASRAGTEETQYF
cdr3_nt: TGTGCCAGCAGGGCCGGGACAGAAGAGACCCAGTACTTC

v_call: TRBV11-3
clone_size: -
d_call: -
j_call: TRBJ2-2
cdr3_aa: CASSLRTGELFF
cdr3_nt: TGTGCCAGCAGCTTACGCACCGGGGAGCTGTTTTTT

v_call: TRBV2
clone_size: -
d_call: -
j_call: TRBJ2-4
cdr3_aa: CASSDQGGAVAYF
cdr3_nt: TGTGCCAGCAGTGATCAGGGTGGGGCTGTCGCGTACTTC

v_call: TRBV7-9
clone_size: once
d_call: -
j_call: TRBJ2-7
cdr3_aa: CASSTTQGIYEQYF
cdr3_nt: TGTGCCAGCAGCACCACCCAGGGGATCTACGAGCAGTACTTC

v_call: TRBV7-2
clone_size: few
d_call: -
j_call: TRBJ2-1
cdr3_aa: CASSLSMAVSYNEQFF
cdr3_nt: TGTGCCAGCAGCTTAAGTATGGCGGTCTCCTACAATGAGCAGTTCTTC

v_call: TRBV19
clone_size: -
d_call: TRBD1
j_call: TRBJ1-6
cdr3_aa: CASKRRGQGVSPLHF
cdr3_nt: TGTGCCAGTAAAAGACGGGGACAGGGGGTTTCACCCCTCCACTTT

v_call: TRBV4-3
clone_size: -
d_call: TRBD1
j_call: TRBJ2-1
cdr3_aa: CASSQDLWTGGRNNEQFF
cdr3_nt: TGCGCCAGCAGCCAAGATCTTTGGACAGGGGGAAGAAACAATGAGCAGTTCTTC

v_call: TRBV11-2
clone_size: once
d_call: TRBD2
j_call: TRBJ2-3
cdr3_aa: CASSISLAGALDTQYF
cdr3_nt: TGTGCCAGCAGCATCTCACTAGCGGGGGCCCTGGATACGCAGTATTTT

v_call: TRBV5-6
clone_size: -
d_call: -
j_call: TRBJ1-5
cdr3_aa: CASSLGPNQPQHF
cdr3_nt: TGTGCCAGCAGCTTGGGCCCGAATCAGCCCCAGCATTTT

v_call: TRBV19
clone_size: -
d_call: TRBD1
j_call: TRBJ1-4
cdr3_aa: CASFTYGTGKKLFF
cdr3_nt: TGTGCCAGCTTTACTTATGGGACAGGGAAAAAACTGTTTTTT

v_call: TRBV11-3
clone_size: -
d_call: -
j_call: TRBJ1-1
cdr3_aa: CASSLGGNTEAFF
cdr3_nt: TGTGCCAGCAGCTTAGGAGGGAACACTGAAGCTTTCTTT

v_call: TRBV19
clone_size: -
d_call: -
j_call: TRBJ1-1
cdr3_aa: CASSLLENTEAFF
cdr3_nt: TGTGCCAGTAGTCTTCTGGAGAACACTGAAGCTTTCTTT

v_call: TRBV7-9
clone_size: -
d_call: TRBD1
j_call: TRBJ1-6
cdr3_aa: CASSLDRANSPLHF
cdr3_nt: TGTGCCAGCAGCTTGGACAGGGCTAATTCACCCCTCCACTTT

v_call: TRBV5-4
clone_size: few
d_call: -
j_call: TRBJ1-4
cdr3_aa: CASSHPVATGNEKLFF
cdr3_nt: TGTGCCAGCAGCCACCCCGTGGCCACGGGTAATGAAAAACTGTTTTTT

v_call: TRBV5-6
clone_size: once
d_call: TRBD1
j_call: TRBJ1-5
cdr3_aa: CASSLMNRGRQPQHF
cdr3_nt: TGTGCCAGCAGCTTGATGAACAGGGGCCGACAGCCCCAGCATTTT

v_call: TRBV5-4
clone_size: -
d_call: TRBD1
j_call: TRBJ1-1
cdr3_aa: CASSLDRGNTEAFF
cdr3_nt: TGTGCCAGCAGCTTAGACAGGGGGAACACTGAAGCTTTCTTT

v_call: TRBV28
clone_size: once
d_call: -
j_call: TRBJ1-4
cdr3_aa: CASSLGGGGDEKLFF
cdr3_nt: TGTGCCAGCAGTTTGGGGGGCGGGGGAGACGAAAAACTGTTTTTT

v_call: TRBV19
clone_size: -
d_call: -
j_call: TRBJ1-1
cdr3_aa: CASSIGGYEAFF
cdr3_nt: TGTGCCAGTAGTATTGGGGGATATGAAGCTTTCTTT

v_call: TRBV9
clone_size: -
d_call: -
j_call: TRBJ1-2
cdr3_aa: CASSGVRGADYGYTF
cdr3_nt: TGTGCCAGCAGCGGGGTAAGAGGGGCCGACTATGGCTACACCTTC

v_call: TRBV28
clone_size: -
d_call: TRBD2
j_call: TRBJ2-3
cdr3_aa: CASSLGGRAEKSRDTQYF
cdr3_nt: TGTGCCAGCAGTTTGGGGGGGAGGGCCGAAAAATCTAGGGATACGCAGTATTTT

v_call: TRBV4-3
clone_size: -
d_call: -
j_call: TRBJ2-1
cdr3_aa: CASSPMVVRDNEQFF
cdr3_nt: TGCGCCAGCAGCCCCATGGTGGTGAGAGACAATGAGCAGTTCTTC

v_call: TRBV4-3
clone_size: -
d_call: TRBD2
j_call: TRBJ2-2
cdr3_aa: CASSQTPVASGGANTGELFF
cdr3_nt: TGCGCCAGCAGCCAAACCCCGGTGGCTAGCGGGGGTGCGAACACCGGGGAGCTGTTTTTT

v_call: TRBV9
clone_size: -
d_call: TRBD2
j_call: TRBJ2-2
cdr3_aa: CASSYGTSGRFQTGELFF
cdr3_nt: TGTGCCAGCAGCTATGGGACTAGCGGGAGGTTTCAGACCGGGGAGCTGTTTTTT

v_call: TRBV5-4
clone_size: -
d_call: -
j_call: TRBJ1-1
cdr3_aa: CASSLGAANTEAFF
cdr3_nt: TGTGCCAGCAGCTTGGGTGCAGCTAACACTGAAGCTTTCTTT

v_call: TRBV7-2
clone_size: once
d_call: -
j_call: TRBJ2-3
cdr3_aa: CASSSTYTDTQYF
cdr3_nt: TGTGCCAGCTCCAGCACGTACACAGATACGCAGTATTTT

v_call: TRBV6-5
clone_size: -
d_call: -
j_call: TRBJ2-7
cdr3_aa: CASSYSGLGGGEQYF
cdr3_nt: TGTGCCAGCAGTTACTCGGGTCTTGGGGGCGGCGAGCAGTACTTC